The 8 T cell receptor beta chains in this list originate from one sample, sequenced in a study of blood T cell repertoires in COVID-19 (dated by TCRdb to about 2020). To prepare the library, the immunoSEQ multiplex PCR assay was applied. Drawn from immuneACCESS, this table holds only the in-frame rearrangements with V and J called that TCRdb kept. Clones are partly lost; checked studies trace under half to an unresolved V gene and leave the rest unexplained. Across this sample there are some 320,000 clones, with roughly 90% seen only once. The ten largest clones represent around 2.5% of the sample. The specimen sequenced was PBMCs or T cells enriched from blood (not recorded which). The source of these receptors is a man between 60 and 70 years old who had recovered from COVID-19.

Points on this clone: Other DNA sequences within the sample encode an identical CDR3. This chain links TRBV3-1 (or the pseudogene TRBV3-2) with TRBJ2-1; D possibly corresponds to TRBD2 (5 bases). Deletions cut 2 bases from V and 7 bases from J, with 6 bases between. The CDR3 consists of 12 residues. Germline V gene lookup returns CDR1 LGHDT and CDR2 YNNKEL (reference sequence). The CDR3 DNA sequence: TGTGCCAGCAGCCAAACGGGGAATGAGCAGTTCTTC. Translating it yields CASSQTGNEQFF.

Worth noting for this clone: Additional DNA sequences in this sample encode the identical CDR3. The V gene is TRBV5-1, the J gene TRBJ2-7; the match to TRBD2 covers 10 bases. The CDR3 is 15 amino acids. With V trimmed by 0 bases and J by 2 bases, 2 bases remained unmatched. Germline V gives CDR1 SGHRS, CDR2 YFSETQ. CDR3 coding DNA: TGCGCCAGCAGCTTGGGCCTAGCGGGAGCCTACGAGCAGTACTTC. Translated: CASSLGLAGAYEQYF.

The chain employs TRBV7-3 and TRBJ2-1; D perhaps matches TRBD2 (6 bases). The ends were cut back, 1 base at V and 7 bases at J, with 14 bases in the middle. CDR1 is SGHTA and CDR2 is FQGTGA in the germline V gene. The CDR3 covers 15 residues. The CDR3 nucleotides read TGTGCCAGCAGCTTAAACCGGGAGACCTTTAATGAGCAGTTCTTC. Amino acid sequence: CASSLNRETFNEQFF.

This clone was observed a handful of times. The CDR3 DNA reads as TGTGCCAGCAACACAGGGGCCTTAAATCAGCCCCAGCATTTT. Its translation is CASNTGALNQPQHF. This chain connects TRBV6-6 to TRBJ1-5; TRBD1 agrees at 7 bases. Germline lookup yields CDR1 MNHNY and CDR2 SVGAGI (reference sequence). Germline trimming cut 7 bases from V and 4 bases from J; bases unmatched to any gene: 7. This CDR3 spans 14 amino acids.

The chain joins TRBV30 to TRBJ2-1; 11 bases are a match to TRBD2. V lost 0 bases, J lost 7 bases, and 5 bases stayed unmatched. Germline V lookup: CDR1 GTSNPN, CDR2 SVGIG (reference sequence). There are 15 residues in the CDR3. CDR3 DNA: TGTGCCTGGAGTGTACTCCGACTAGCGGGGAATGAGCAGTTCTTC. Translation: CAWSVLRLAGNEQFF.

The chain recombines TRBV18 with TRBJ1-1; D is unclear. The V gene lost 5 bases and the J gene lost 1 base, with 8 bases spanning the gap. Germline V gene sequence: CDR1 KGHSH, CDR2 LQKENI. This CDR3 comprises 13 residues. The CDR3 loop reads CASSSTWNTEAFF. The DNA of the CDR3 is TGTGCCAGCTCATCGACTTGGAACACTGAAGCTTTCTTT.

The J gene is TRBJ1-5, the V gene TRBV4-1; 8 positions match TRBD1. V was clipped by 3 bases and J by 5 bases; unmatched bases: 9. This CDR3 is built from 16 residues. Germline CDR1 and CDR2: MGHRA and YSYEKL. The CDR3 reads CASSQTLTGADQPQHF. The CDR3 DNA is TGCGCCAGCAGCCAGACTTTGACAGGGGCCGATCAGCCCCAGCATTTT.

The chain joins TRBV18 to TRBJ1-5; 9 positions agree with TRBD1. V dropped 6 bases and J dropped 6; count of bases not matched to a gene: 9. Germline CDR1 and CDR2: KGHSH and LQKENI. There are 15 residues in the CDR3. The CDR3 nucleotides are TGTGCCAGCTCCCCTACAGGGGGCGAAATTCAGCCCCAGCATTTT. Amino acid sequence: CASSPTGGEIQPQHF. Drawing the rest from reference TRBV18 and TRBJ1-5, the complete variable domain is NAGVMQNPRHLVRRRGQEARLRCSPMKGHSHVYWYRQLPEEGLKFMVYLQKENIIDESGMPKERFSAEFPKEGPSILRIQQVVRGDSAAYFCASSPTGGEIQPQHFGDGTRLSIL.